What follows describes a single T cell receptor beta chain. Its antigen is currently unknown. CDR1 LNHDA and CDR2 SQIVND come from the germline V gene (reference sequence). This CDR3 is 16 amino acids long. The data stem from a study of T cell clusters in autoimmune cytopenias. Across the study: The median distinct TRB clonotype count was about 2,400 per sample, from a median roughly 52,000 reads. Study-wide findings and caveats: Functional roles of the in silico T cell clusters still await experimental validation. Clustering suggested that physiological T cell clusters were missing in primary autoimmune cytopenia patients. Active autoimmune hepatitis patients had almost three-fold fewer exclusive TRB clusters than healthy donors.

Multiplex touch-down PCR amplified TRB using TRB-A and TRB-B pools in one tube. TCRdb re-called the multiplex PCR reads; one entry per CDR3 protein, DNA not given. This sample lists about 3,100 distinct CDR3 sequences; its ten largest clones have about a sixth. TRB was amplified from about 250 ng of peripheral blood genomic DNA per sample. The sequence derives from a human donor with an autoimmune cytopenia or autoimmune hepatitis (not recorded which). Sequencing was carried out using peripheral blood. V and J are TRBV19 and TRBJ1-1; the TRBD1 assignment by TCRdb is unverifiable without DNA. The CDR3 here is CASTLTGAGRNTEAFF. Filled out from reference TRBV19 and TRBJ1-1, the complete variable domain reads DGGITQSPKYLFRKEGQNVTLSCEQNLNHDAMYWYRQDPGQGLRLIYYSQIVNDFQKGDIAEGYSVSREKKESFPLTVTSAQKNPTAFYLCASTLTGAGRNTEAFFGQGTRLTVV.